This T cell receptor beta chain was captured in a study of technical replicates of blood from a few donors. Profiled with immunoSEQ multiplex PCR; TCRdb holds only in-frame clones, not every one. The sample contains about 62,000 clones, 95% to 98% of which appear only once. CDR1 is MNHEY, CDR2 SVGAGI, per germline. V was clipped by 6 bases and J by 7 bases, with 15 bases between them. The CDR3 loop spans 14 amino acids. V gene TRBV6-5 combines with J gene TRBJ1-4; no firm D call. Input material: T cells isolated from PBMCs. The receptor was isolated from a human donor in good health. DNA for the CDR3: TGTGCCAGCAGCAACGCGGCCGGAGGTGAAAAACTGTTTTTT. It translates to CASSNAAGGEKLFF.